The 21 T cell receptor beta chains given below trace back to one sample, sequenced in a study of T cell repertoires in cytomegalovirus infection. A single record per CDR3 protein comes from TCRdb applying MiXCR to the reads. The sample holds 60,000 to 75,000 distinct CDR3 sequences, about 26% seen once. These receptors lack a known antigen. Material: CD8+ T cells from cultured PBMCs, obtained from culture after CMV antigen stimulation. The receptor set was obtained from a human donor in good health (CMV status not recorded). Some clones in this sample may be carry-over from other donors' samples.

This clonotype came up a few times. The chain joins TRBV11-2 to TRBJ2-7; D remains ambiguous. The length of the CDR3 is 13 residues. Looked up from germline, CDR1 is SGHAT and CDR2 is FQNNGV. Trimming shortened V by 3 bases and J by 3 bases, and 9 bases separated the two germline ends. As DNA, the CDR3 is TGTGCCAGCAGCTTCGGCCAGGTCTACGAGCAGTACTTC. Protein sequence: CASSFGQVYEQYF.

At least ten counts were recorded for this clonotype. This chain connects TRBV7-8 to TRBJ2-5; 15 positions agree with TRBD2. The length of the CDR3 is 18 residues. The junction had 14 bases not matched to a gene; V was cut back by 5 bases and J by 7 bases. Germline V gene lookup returns CDR1 SGHVS and CDR2 FQNEAQ. The chain's CDR3 is CASSLGLAGGGFWGTQYF. CDR3 bases: TGTGCCAGCAGCCTTGGACTAGCGGGAGGGGGCTTTTGGGGGACCCAGTACTTC.

This clonotype occurred once. This chain joins TRBV27 and TRBJ2-1, with D uncertain. Germline CDR1 MNHEY, CDR2 SMNVEV (reference sequence). The V gene lost 4 bases and the J gene lost 7 bases, with 5 bases spanning the gap. The CDR3 covers 11 residues. The CDR3 spells CASSYRNEQFF. For the CDR3, the DNA is TGTGCCAGCAGTTACCGTAATGAGCAGTTCTTC.

The CDR3 DNA is TGTGCCAGCAGTTACACTAAGACCGGGGAGCTGTTTTTT. Amino acids: CASSYTKTGELFF. The V and J genes are TRBV6-5 and TRBJ2-2; the D is unclear. The germline V gene has CDR1 MNHEY and CDR2 SVGAGI. CDR3 length: 13 residues. Between the trimmed V and J ends, which lost 2 bases and 5 bases, there was a span of 6 bases.

The chain combines TRBV19 with TRBJ2-5; the D call may be TRBD1 or TRBD2 (5 bases each). The CDR3 totals 13 residues. V dropped 3 bases and J dropped 10 bases, with 15 bases sitting between them. Germline V CDR1 and CDR2: LNHDA, SQIVND (reference sequence). DNA of the CDR3: TGTGCCAGTAGTATGACTGGGGACGGGCGCCAGTACTTC. Protein sequence: CASSMTGDGRQYF.

A few counts support this clonotype. In DNA, the CDR3 is TGCGCCAGTAGCAGACAGGGGGCCAACGAGCAGTACTTC. Translation gives CASSRQGANEQYF. The genes are TRBV10-2 and TRBJ2-7; 10 bases fit TRBD1. This CDR3 is built from 13 residues. The germline V gene encodes CDR1 WSHSY and CDR2 SAAADI. The trim removed 9 bases at V and 5 bases at J, leaving 7 bases unmatched.

This clonotype was picked up many times. The genes are TRBV7-9 and TRBJ2-7; D uncertain. V lost 5 bases, J lost 3 bases, and 14 bases lay in between. Germline V CDR1 and CDR2: SEHNR, FQNEAQ (reference sequence). This CDR3 comprises 14 residues. CDR3: CASSLDRAIYEQYF. For the CDR3, the DNA is TGTGCCAGCAGCCTCGATAGGGCGATCTACGAGCAGTACTTC.

This clonotype was counted only a few times. This chain joins TRBV4-1 and TRBJ2-7, with 7 positions matching TRBD2. Germline CDR1 and CDR2: MGHRA and YSYEKL. The CDR3 spans 15 residues. V was clipped by 0 bases and J by 0 bases; unmatched bases: 2. The DNA for the CDR3 is TGCGCCAGCAGCCAAGATGGGACTACCTCCTACGAGCAGTACTTC. This sequence encodes CASSQDGTTSYEQYF.

This chain connects TRBV27 to TRBJ2-5; TRBD1 matches at 9 bases. Germline V gives CDR1 MNHEY, CDR2 SMNVEV (reference sequence). V lost 2 bases, J lost 5 bases, and 18 bases stayed unmatched. The CDR3 has 19 amino acids. In nucleotides, the CDR3 is TGTGCCAGCAGTTTACTGACCGGGCCAAACAGGGGGCCCCGGGAGACCCAGTACTTC. This gives the protein CASSLLTGPNRGPRETQYF.

The rearrangement uses TRBV27 and TRBJ2-1, with 13 bases that match TRBD2. J was trimmed by 2 bases and V by 5 bases; bases with no gene match: 6. The CDR3 has 17 residues. Germline V gives CDR1 MNHEY, CDR2 SMNVEV (reference sequence). CDR3: CASSPLGTSGTYNEQFF. The CDR3 bases are TGTGCCAGCAGTCCGCTCGGGACTAGCGGGACCTACAATGAGCAGTTCTTC.

This chain connects TRBV27 to TRBJ1-1; D uncertain. The CDR3 spans 18 residues. CDR1 MNHEY and CDR2 SMNVEV come from the germline V gene (reference sequence). V lost 2 bases, J lost 3 bases, and 22 bases lay in between. CDR3 region: CASSLQRVDQIKDTEAFF. The CDR3 region has the DNA TGTGCCAGCAGTTTACAGAGGGTGGACCAGATAAAAGACACTGAAGCTTTCTTT.

This clonotype was seen at least ten times. The J gene is TRBJ1-3, the V gene TRBV30; D remains unclear. Trimming pared 4 bases from V and 1 base from J, leaving 5 bases between. This CDR3 is 12 amino acids long. CDR1 and CDR2 (germline): GTSNPN, SVGIG (reference sequence). The CDR3 DNA sequence: TGTGCCTGGAAACGTTCTGGAAACACCATATATTTT. Translated: CAWKRSGNTIYF.

This chain uses TRBV6-6 with TRBJ2-7; D may be TRBD1 (5 bases). V lost 8 bases and J lost 3, with 14 bases in between. This CDR3 has 13 residues. From germline, CDR1 is MNHNY and CDR2 SVGAGI (reference sequence). This chain's CDR3 is CASDSGTGYEQYF. CDR3 DNA: TGTGCCAGCGACAGTGGCACGGGCTACGAGCAGTACTTC.

The chain uses TRBV4-3 and TRBJ2-7, with D maybe TRBD1 (6 bases). The CDR3 sequence is 15 residues long. Trimming stripped 0 bases from V and 0 bases from J, with 9 bases between. Germline V gene data show CDR1 as LGHNA and CDR2 as YSLEER. The CDR3 protein is CASSQEGRGSYEQYF. The CDR3 bases are TGCGCCAGCAGCCAAGAAGGCAGGGGCTCCTACGAGCAGTACTTC.

This clonotype was found many times. The rearrangement joins TRBV10-3 to TRBJ2-7, with D possibly being TRBD1 (6 bases). CDR3 length equals 19 residues. Trimming pared 3 bases from V and 6 bases from J, leaving 30 bases between. Per germline, CDR1 ENHRY and CDR2 SYGVKD. CDR3 amino acids: CAISEMDRPPRLTRGEQYF. CDR3 in DNA: TGTGCCATCAGTGAAATGGACAGACCACCTCGTCTTACCCGGGGCGAGCAGTACTTC.

V and J are TRBV18 and TRBJ1-4; 11 bases agree with TRBD1. The CDR3 is 15 residues long. Unmatched junction bases numbered 7, after V lost 6 bases and J lost 7 bases. Germline CDR1 is KGHSH and CDR2 is LQKENI. CDR3 amino acids: CASSPTGTGGEKLFF. The DNA of the CDR3 is TGTGCCAGCTCTCCAACCGGGACAGGGGGTGAAAAACTGTTTTTT.

V gene TRBV20-1 combines with J gene TRBJ2-1; D is perhaps TRBD2 (6 bases). This CDR3 comprises 16 residues. Per germline, CDR1 DFQATT and CDR2 SNEGSKA (reference sequence). Trimming removed 2 bases from V and 1 base from J, with 15 bases in between. As DNA, the CDR3 is TGCAGTGCTAGAAACAAGGACTACCAATCCTACAATGAGCAGTTCTTC. It specifies CSARNKDYQSYNEQFF.

This clonotype was seen a handful of times. The rearrangement links TRBV25-1 to TRBJ2-7; TRBD2 might be the D (6 bases). This CDR3 comprises 12 residues. CDR1 is MGHDK, CDR2 SYGVNS, per germline. With 4 bases removed from V and 9 bases from J, the gap between germline ends came to 13 bases. CDR3 sequence (DNA): TGTGCCAGCAGTGCGGGCGGAGGGAGGCAGTACTTC. It is translated as CASSAGGGRQYF.

This clonotype was seen more than once but under ten times. The chain carries TRBV6-2 or TRBV6-3 and TRBJ2-5; 10 bases map to TRBD2. This CDR3 comprises 15 residues. Germline V CDR1 and CDR2: MNHEY, SVGEGT. Unmatched junction bases numbered 9, after V lost 6 bases and J lost 5 bases. CDR3 coding DNA: TGTGCCAGCAGCGAAAGGGAGCGGGGGGGGGAGACCCAGTACTTC. Encoded protein: CASSERERGGETQYF.

The V call is TRBV6-1, the J call TRBJ2-7; D is perhaps TRBD1 (5 bases). CDR1 MNHNS and CDR2 SASEGT come from the germline V gene. The V end lost 5 bases, the J end lost 0 bases, and 20 bases lay between the germline ends. CDR3 length equals 17 residues. CDR3 in DNA: TGTGCCAGCAGTTCCCTCCAGAAGAACAGGCCCTCCTACGAGCAGTACTTC. Its translation is CASSSLQKNRPSYEQYF.

This clonotype occurred once. The genes are TRBV4-3 and TRBJ1-1; D ambiguous. The germline CDR1 and CDR2 sequences are LGHNA and YSLEER. CDR3 length: 13 residues. Trimming shortened V by 1 base and J by 6 bases, and 9 bases separated the two germline ends. The CDR3 reads CASSQVPDAEAFF. As DNA, the CDR3 is TGCGCCAGCAGCCAAGTCCCGGACGCTGAAGCTTTCTTT.